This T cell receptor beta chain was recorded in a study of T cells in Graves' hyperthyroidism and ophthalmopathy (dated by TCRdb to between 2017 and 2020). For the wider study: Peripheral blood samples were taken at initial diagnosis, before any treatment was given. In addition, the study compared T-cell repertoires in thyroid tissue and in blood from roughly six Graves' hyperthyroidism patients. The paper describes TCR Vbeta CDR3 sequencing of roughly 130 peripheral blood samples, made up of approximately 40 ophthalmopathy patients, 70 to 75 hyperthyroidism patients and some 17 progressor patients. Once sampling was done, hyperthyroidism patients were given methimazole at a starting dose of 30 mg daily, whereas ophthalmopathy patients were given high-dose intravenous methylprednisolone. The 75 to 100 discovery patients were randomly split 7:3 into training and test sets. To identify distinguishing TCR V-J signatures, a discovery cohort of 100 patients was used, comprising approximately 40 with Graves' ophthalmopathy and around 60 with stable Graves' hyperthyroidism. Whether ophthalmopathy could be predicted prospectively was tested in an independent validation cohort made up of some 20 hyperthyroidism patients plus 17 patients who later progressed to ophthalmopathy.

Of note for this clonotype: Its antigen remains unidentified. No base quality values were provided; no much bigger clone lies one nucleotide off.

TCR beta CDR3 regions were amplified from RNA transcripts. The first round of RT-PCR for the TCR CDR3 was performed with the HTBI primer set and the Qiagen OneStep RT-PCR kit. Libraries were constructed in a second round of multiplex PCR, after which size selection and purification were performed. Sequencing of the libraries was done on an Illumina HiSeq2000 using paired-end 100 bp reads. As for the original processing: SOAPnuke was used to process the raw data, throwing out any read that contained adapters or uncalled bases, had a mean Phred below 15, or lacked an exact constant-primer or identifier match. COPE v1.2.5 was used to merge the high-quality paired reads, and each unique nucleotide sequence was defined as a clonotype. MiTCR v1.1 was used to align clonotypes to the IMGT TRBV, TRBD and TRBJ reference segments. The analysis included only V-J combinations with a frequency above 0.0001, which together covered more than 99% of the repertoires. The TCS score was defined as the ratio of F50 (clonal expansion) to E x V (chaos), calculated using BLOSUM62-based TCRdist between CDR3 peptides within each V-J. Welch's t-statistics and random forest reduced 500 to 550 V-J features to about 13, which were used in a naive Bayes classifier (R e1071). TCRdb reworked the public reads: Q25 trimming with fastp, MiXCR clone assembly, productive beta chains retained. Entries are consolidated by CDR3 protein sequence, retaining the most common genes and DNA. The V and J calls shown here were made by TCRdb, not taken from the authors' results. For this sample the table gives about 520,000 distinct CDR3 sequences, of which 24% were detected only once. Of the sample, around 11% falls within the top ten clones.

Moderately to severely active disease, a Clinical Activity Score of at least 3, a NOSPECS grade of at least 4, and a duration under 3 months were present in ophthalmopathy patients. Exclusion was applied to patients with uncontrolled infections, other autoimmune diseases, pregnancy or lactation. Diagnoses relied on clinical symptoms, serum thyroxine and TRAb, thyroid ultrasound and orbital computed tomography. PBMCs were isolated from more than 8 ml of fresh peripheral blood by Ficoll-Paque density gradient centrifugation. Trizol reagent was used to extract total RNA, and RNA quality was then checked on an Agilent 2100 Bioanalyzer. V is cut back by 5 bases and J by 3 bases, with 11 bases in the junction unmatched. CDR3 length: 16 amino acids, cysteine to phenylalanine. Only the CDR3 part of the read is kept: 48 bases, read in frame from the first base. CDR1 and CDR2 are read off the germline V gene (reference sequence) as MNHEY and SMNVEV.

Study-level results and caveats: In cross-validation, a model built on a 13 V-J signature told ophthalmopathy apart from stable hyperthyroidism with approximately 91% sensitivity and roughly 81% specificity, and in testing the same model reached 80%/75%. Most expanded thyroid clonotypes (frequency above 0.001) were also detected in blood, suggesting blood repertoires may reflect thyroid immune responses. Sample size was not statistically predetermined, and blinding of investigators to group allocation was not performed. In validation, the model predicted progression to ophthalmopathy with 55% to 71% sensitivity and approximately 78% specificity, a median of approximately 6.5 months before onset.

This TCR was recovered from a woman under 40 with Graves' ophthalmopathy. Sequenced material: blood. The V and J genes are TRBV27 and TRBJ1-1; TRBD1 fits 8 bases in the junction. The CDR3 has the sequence CASSTQSGGEDTEAFF. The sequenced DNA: TGTGCCAGCAGTACCCAATCAGGGGGCGAGGACACTGAAGCTTTCTTT.